The entry below describes one T cell receptor (beta chain). What it binds is unknown. This entry is derived from a study of Ad26.COV2.S vaccination and SARS-CoV-2 variants. About the study: Once, or twice with 56 days between doses, Ad26.COV2.S was given intramuscularly.

Repertoires were generated with immunoSEQ multiplex PCR, while TCRdb's copy carries only in-frame clones and drops some. Of a few hundred thousand clones listed, 87% were seen once; the top ten hold roughly 3%. Study results and caveats: Vaccine recipients posted higher spike-specific TCR breadth than their placebo counterparts.

Treatment defined: roughly 19 received Ad26.COV2.S at low or high dose, single or two shots; roughly five received placebo; per-sample allocation not given. At day 63 after the first vaccine or placebo injection, samples were drawn. Per germline, CDR1 SEHNR and CDR2 FQNEAQ (reference sequence). V was cut by 5 bases and J by 4 bases, with 11 bases left in between. The CDR3 is 13 residues long. The chain employs TRBV7-9 and TRBJ1-2, with a weak D call TRBD1 (5 bases). This sequence originates from a person between 18 and 65 years old who received the Ad26.COV2.S COVID-19 vaccine or a placebo. The starting material was peripheral blood, obtained in a trial of Ad26.COV2.S vaccine versus placebo. The CDR3 is CASSHGQVYGYTF. CDR3 bases: TGTGCCAGCAGCCATGGACAAGTCTATGGCTACACCTTC. Full variable domain (outside the CDR3, taken from reference TRBV7-9 and TRBJ1-2): DTGVSQNPRHKITKRGQNVTFRCDPISEHNRLYWYRQTLGQGPEFLTYFQNEAQLEKSRLLSDRFSAERPKGSFSTLEIQRTEQGDSAMYLCASSHGQVYGYTFGSGTRLTVV.